This T cell receptor (beta chain) is drawn from a study of blood T cell repertoires in COVID-19. Whole-study context: Acute and convalescent COVID-19 specimens originated in the United States, Italy and Spain. T cells, B-cell-depleted T cells, or PBMCs supplied cDNA or gDNA.

Authors' processing steps: Amplification with reference gene primers provided the estimates of nucleated cell counts. Only in-frame clones appear in the TCRdb table, and some are missing; sequencing was by immunoSEQ multiplex PCR. V and J calls and clone size come straight from that table; D and trimming were deduced from the DNA. The data show about 98,000 clones, 82% seen once. Germline V gives CDR1 SGHDT, CDR2 YYEEEE. V shed 5 bases and J shed 1 base, with 14 bases lying between them. The CDR3 loop spans 15 amino acids. This clone was picked up one time. The genes are TRBV5-6 and TRBJ2-3, with TRBD1 as a possible D gene (5 bases). The sequencing input was peripheral blood. This sequence was found in a man in his 70s with active or convalescent COVID-19. CDR3 coding DNA: TGTGCCAGCAGGCTAGGGGTTGACGGCACAGATACGCAGTATTTT. Its protein is CASRLGVDGTDTQYF. The variable domain in full, with the rest retrieved from reference TRBV5-6 and TRBJ2-3, is DAGVTQSPTHLIKTRGQQVTLRCSPKSGHDTVSWYQQALGQGPQFIFQYYEEEERQRGNFPDRFSGHQFPNYSSELNVNALLLGDSALYLCASRLGVDGTDTQYFGPGTRLTVL.